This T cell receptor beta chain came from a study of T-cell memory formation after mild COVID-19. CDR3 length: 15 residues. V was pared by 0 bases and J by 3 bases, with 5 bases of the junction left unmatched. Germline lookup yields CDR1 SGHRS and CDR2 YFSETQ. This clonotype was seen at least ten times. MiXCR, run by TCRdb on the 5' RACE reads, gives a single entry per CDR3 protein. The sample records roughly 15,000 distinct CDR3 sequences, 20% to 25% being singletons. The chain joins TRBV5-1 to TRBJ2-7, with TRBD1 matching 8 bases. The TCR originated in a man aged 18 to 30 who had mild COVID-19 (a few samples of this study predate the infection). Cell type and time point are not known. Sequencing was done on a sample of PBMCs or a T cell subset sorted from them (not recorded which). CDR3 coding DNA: TGCGCCAGCAGCTTGGGTGGACAGGGCCACTACGAGCAGTACGTC. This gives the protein CASSLGGQGHYEQYV.